The clone carrying this T cell receptor beta chain has ten or more counts. Its specificity is not known. Findings and caveats of the study: Greatest tumor Treg TCR overlap was with tumor naive CD4+ cells.

Semi-nested PCR with Nested Universal Primer A followed constant-region reverse priming of full-length variable regions. One entry per CDR3 protein results from TCRdb running MiXCR on the 5' RACE reads. The sample lists about 12,000 distinct CDR3 sequences; more than 20% were seen once. This sequence was found in a female donor with breast cancer. The sequenced material came from naive CD4+ T cells sorted from blood. Subset: naive CD4+ T cells, CD4+CD45RA+CD25-.

The CDR3 region has the DNA TGTGCCAGTAGTTCCCGGACGCGCTATGGCTACACCTTC. Amino acids: CASSSRTRYGYTF. This rearrangement joins TRBV19 to TRBJ1-2; D remains unclear. V lost 5 bases and J 4 bases, leaving 11 bases between the germline ends. Germline values: CDR1 LNHDA, CDR2 SQIVND (reference sequence). The length of the CDR3 is 13 residues.